These 25 T cell receptor beta chains share one sample of origin, sequenced in a study of shared T cell receptors in the human thymus. Sequencing used immunoSEQ multiplex PCR; TCRdb keeps in-frame clones, though not all of them. The sample has hundreds of thousands of clones; approximately 89% are singletons. The same sample was also used in a study of human thymus T cells.

The sample was thymocytes. The source is a boy under three years old with a congenital heart defect.

This clone was observed once. The chain uses TRBV23-1 and TRBJ1-6, with D maybe TRBD1 (6 bases). TRBV23-1 falls under the ORF class, with uncertain function. The CDR3 loop spans 16 amino acids. The ends were cut back, 6 bases at V and 8 bases at J, with 20 bases in the middle. The CDR3 loop is CASRLLEGQGDSPLHF. CDR3 sequence (DNA): TGCGCCAGCAGACTCCTCGAGGGACAAGGGGATTCACCCCTCCACTTT.

V usage is TRBV27 and J usage is TRBJ1-5; tentative D call: TRBD1 (5 bases). Between the trimmed V and J ends, which lost 4 bases and 0 bases, there was a span of 10 bases. From germline, CDR1 is MNHEY and CDR2 SMNVEV (reference sequence). CDR3 length equals 15 residues. DNA of the CDR3: TGTGCCAGCAGTTCCGGACATTATAGCAATCAGCCCCAGCATTTT. Protein sequence: CASSSGHYSNQPQHF.

The chain's CDR3 is CASSLWTADGYTF. The CDR3 nucleotides are TGTGCCAGCAGCTTATGGACAGCCGATGGCTACACCTTC. The chain is built from TRBV7-2 and TRBJ1-2; a weak D match, TRBD1 (6 bases). CDR1 SGHTA and CDR2 FQGNSA come from the germline V gene. The CDR3 is 13 residues long. V was cut by 2 bases and J by 6 bases, with 10 bases left in between.

The chain carries TRBV4-1 and TRBJ2-7, with 10 bases aligning to TRBD2. In germline, CDR1 is MGHRA, CDR2 YSYEKL. J was trimmed by 5 bases and V by 3 bases; bases with no gene match: 4. This CDR3 is 14 amino acids long. The CDR3 reads CASSQLAGVDEQYF. The CDR3 nucleotides read TGCGCCAGCAGCCAGCTAGCGGGAGTCGACGAGCAGTACTTC.

This clone has only one observation. V gene TRBV4-3 combines with J gene TRBJ2-7, with 7 positions matching TRBD1. Germline CDR1 LGHNA, CDR2 YSLEER. The CDR3 spans 14 residues. The V and J ends lost 5 bases and 2 bases, in that order; junction bases with no gene match: 6. In DNA, the CDR3 is TGCGCCAGCAGCGAGGACAGGTCCACCTACGAGCAGTACTTC. Protein sequence: CASSEDRSTYEQYF.

The genes are TRBV7-9 and TRBJ2-7; 7 nucleotides align to TRBD1. CDR1 and CDR2 from the germline V gene are SEHNR and FQNEAQ (reference sequence). CDR3 size: 15 residues. Trimming at V came to 5 bases and at J to 0 bases, leaving 7 bases not matched to a gene. CDR3 protein: CASSRNGTVSYEQYF. The CDR3 nucleotides are TGTGCCAGCAGCCGAAACGGGACAGTCTCCTACGAGCAGTACTTC.

The gene calls are TRBV27 and TRBJ2-5; the D gene is possibly TRBD2 (6 bases). CDR1 and CDR2 from the germline V gene are MNHEY and SMNVEV (reference sequence). Trimming pared 7 bases from V and 3 bases from J, leaving 24 bases between. CDR3 length: 17 amino acids. In DNA form, the CDR3 reads TGTGCCAGCATCATCCTCCGGGCTAGCGCCCAAAAAGAGACCCAGTACTTC. It encodes CASIILRASAQKETQYF.

The V call is TRBV7-9, the J call TRBJ1-2; the match to TRBD1 covers 8 bases. Germline V CDR1 and CDR2: SEHNR, FQNEAQ (reference sequence). CDR3 size: 15 residues. The trim removed 3 bases at V and 8 bases at J, leaving 11 bases unmatched. As DNA, the CDR3 is TGTGCCAGCAGCTTGATAGGCAGGGGGCAGGAAGGCTACACCTTC. Amino acid sequence: CASSLIGRGQEGYTF.

The chain couples TRBV10-3 to TRBJ2-1; no clear D gene. The CDR3 is made up of 15 amino acids. The germline gives CDR1 ENHRY, CDR2 SYGVKD. Trimming removed 8 bases from V and 3 bases from J, with 17 bases in between. CDR3 coding DNA: TGTGCCATCCGCGCGGCGGAGAACTACTACAATGAGCAGTTCTTC. It encodes CAIRAAENYYNEQFF.

The chain couples TRBV10-2 to TRBJ2-2; 12 bases map to TRBD2. V lost 8 bases and J lost 5; bases outside the gene matches: 0. The CDR3 totals 13 residues. CDR1 is WSHSY and CDR2 is SAAADI in the germline V gene. The CDR3 loop is CASGLAGTGELFF. As DNA, the CDR3 is TGCGCCAGCGGACTAGCGGGAACCGGGGAGCTGTTTTTT.

This chain joins TRBV2 and TRBJ1-1, with TRBD1 identical over 7 bases. CDR3 size: 15 residues. Unmatched junction bases numbered 10, after V lost 6 bases and J lost 3 bases. Germline assignment: CDR1 SNHLY and CDR2 FYNNEI. In DNA, the CDR3 is TGTGCCAGCAGACAGGGGAAGCGGTTGGACACTGAAGCTTTCTTT. Residues: CASRQGKRLDTEAFF.

The chain has TRBV2 and TRBJ2-7, with 8 bases matching TRBD1. This CDR3 is built from 12 residues. J lost 10 bases, V lost 6 bases, and 8 bases had no gene match. CDR1 and CDR2 from the germline V gene are SNHLY and FYNNEI. CDR3: CASREQGVGQYF. In nucleotides, the CDR3 is TGTGCCAGCAGAGAACAGGGGGTAGGACAGTACTTC.

This chain connects TRBV28 to TRBJ1-1, with D maybe TRBD1 (5 bases). The germline CDR1 and CDR2 sequences are MDHEN and SYDVKM. V was trimmed by 5 bases and J by 1 base, leaving 17 bases between them. CDR3 length: 16 residues. CDR3 in DNA: TGTGCCAGCAGTGCCCGGGGGGACTTAGCGAACACTGAAGCTTTCTTT. Amino acids: CASSARGDLANTEAFF.

This chain uses TRBV5-4 with TRBJ2-1; a possible D gene is TRBD2 (5 bases). The ends were cut back, 0 bases at V and 1 base at J, with 11 bases in the middle. The CDR3 is made up of 16 amino acids. The germline CDR1 and CDR2 sequences are SGHNT and YYREEE (reference sequence). CDR3 sequence: CASSLGRLGSYNEQFF. CDR3 nucleotides: TGTGCCAGCAGCTTGGGGAGGCTGGGGTCCTACAATGAGCAGTTCTTC.

The rearrangement joins TRBV4-1 to TRBJ2-7; 7 nucleotides align to TRBD1. Germline trimming cut 0 bases from V and 2 bases from J; bases unmatched to any gene: 7. Germline V gene sequence: CDR1 MGHRA, CDR2 YSYEKL. This CDR3 region has 16 residues. The CDR3 here is CASSQDRTGPTYEQYF. CDR3 DNA sequence: TGCGCCAGCAGCCAAGATAGGACAGGACCGACCTACGAGCAGTACTTC.

The rearrangement uses TRBV10-2 and TRBJ2-3; 10 bases match TRBD2. The V segment lost 6 bases and the J segment 4 bases; nucleotides outside the gene matches: 19. The CDR3 has 19 amino acids. Germline V gene sequence: CDR1 WSHSY, CDR2 SAAADI. CDR3 DNA sequence: TGCGCCAGCAGCCGTTTGGGGGATAGCTCTAGCGGGAGTGCAGATACGCAGTATTTT. Its translation is CASSRLGDSSSGSADTQYF.

This clone was recorded only once. The chain couples TRBV30 to TRBJ1-5; 10 bases align to TRBD1. V dropped 7 bases and J dropped 2; count of bases not matched to a gene: 14. Germline V gives CDR1 GTSNPN, CDR2 SVGIG (reference sequence). The CDR3 sequence is 17 residues long. As DNA, the CDR3 is TGTGCCTATACACCGACAGGGGGCGAATTTGGCAATCAGCCCCAGCATTTT. Protein sequence: CAYTPTGGEFGNQPQHF.

J is TRBJ1-5 and V is TRBV18, with 8 positions matching TRBD1. Germline V CDR1 and CDR2: KGHSH, LQKENI. V shed 10 bases, J shed 3 bases, and the junction held 8 bases outside the gene matches. The CDR3 is 14 amino acids. DNA of the CDR3: TGTGCCATTCGACAGGGGTCTCCCAATCAGCCCCAGCATTTT. Translation gives CAIRQGSPNQPQHF. Based on the CDR3 plus reference TRBV18 and TRBJ1-5, the full variable domain is NAGVMQNPRHLVRRRGQEARLRCSPMKGHSHVYWYRQLPEEGLKFMVYLQKENIIDESGMPKERFSAEFPKEGPSILRIQQVVRGDSAAYFCAIRQGSPNQPQHFGDGTRLSIL.

This chain connects TRBV2 to TRBJ2-2; TRBD2 matches at 8 bases. Trimming cost V 7 bases and J 6 bases; bases outside gene matches: 4. The CDR3 has 13 residues. Germline V gene lookup returns CDR1 SNHLY and CDR2 FYNNEI. The CDR3 DNA is TGTGCCAGCATCGGGGGGGCCTCCGGGGAGCTGTTTTTT. It specifies CASIGGASGELFF.

V and J are TRBV9 and TRBJ2-7; TRBD2 is a possible D gene (6 bases). The CDR3 is made up of 14 amino acids. V lost 3 bases, J lost 6 bases, and 16 bases lay in between. Per the germline V gene, CDR1 is SGDLS and CDR2 is YYNGEE. The CDR3 region has the DNA TGTGCCAGCAGCGGACATCCGGGGAGGACCGAGCAGTACTTC. This codes for CASSGHPGRTEQYF.

V usage is TRBV10-2 and J usage is TRBJ1-4; D uncertain. This CDR3 has 15 residues. V was clipped by 4 bases and J by 8 bases, with 17 bases between them. CDR1 WSHSY and CDR2 SAAADI come from the germline V gene. CDR3 DNA sequence: TGCGCCAGCAGTGCCCGGTTGCGGGGTGGGGAAAAACTGTTTTTT. It encodes CASSARLRGGEKLFF.

The rearrangement uses TRBV7-9 and TRBJ1-4, with 7 nucleotides matching TRBD1. This CDR3 comprises 14 residues. V gave up 5 bases and J gave up 3 bases; unmatched junction bases: 3. The germline CDR1 and CDR2 sequences are SEHNR and FQNEAQ (reference sequence). CDR3 residues: CASSLGQSNEKLFF. CDR3 bases: TGTGCCAGCAGCCTGGGACAGTCTAATGAAAAACTGTTTTTT.

This chain joins TRBV9 and TRBJ2-5; weak D call: TRBD1 (5 bases). V lost 0 bases to trimming and J lost 6 bases, with 12 bases between them. CDR3 length: 14 amino acids. Germline lookup yields CDR1 SGDLS and CDR2 YYNGEE. CDR3 coding DNA: TGTGCCAGCAGCGTAGCGGCAGGGATAAAGACCCAGTACTTC. Amino acid sequence: CASSVAAGIKTQYF. The complete variable domain, with remaining parts taken from reference TRBV9 and TRBJ2-5, reads DSGVTQTPKHLITATGQRVTLRCSPRSGDLSVYWYQQSLDQGLQFLIQYYNGEERAKGNILERFSAQQFPDLHSELNLSSLELGDSALYFCASSVAAGIKTQYFGPGTRLLVL.

Concerning this clone: A read error may account for a junction end that differs from germline. V usage is TRBV7-7 and J usage is TRBJ2-7; D is unclear. The germline V gene has CDR1 SSHAT and CDR2 FNYEAQ (reference sequence). The CDR3 length is 12 residues. This CDR3 reads CASSLGPVEQYF. In DNA, the CDR3 is TGTGCTAGCAGCTTAGGTCCGGTCGAGCAGTACTTC.

The gene calls are TRBV6-5 and TRBJ1-1; tentatively, D is TRBD1 (6 bases). This CDR3 has 15 residues. In germline, CDR1 is MNHEY, CDR2 SVGAGI. V was cut by 4 bases and J by 4 bases, with 16 bases left in between. The CDR3 here is CASSSDRDTGTEAFF. As DNA, the CDR3 is TGTGCCAGCAGTTCCGACCGGGACACGGGCACTGAAGCTTTCTTT.